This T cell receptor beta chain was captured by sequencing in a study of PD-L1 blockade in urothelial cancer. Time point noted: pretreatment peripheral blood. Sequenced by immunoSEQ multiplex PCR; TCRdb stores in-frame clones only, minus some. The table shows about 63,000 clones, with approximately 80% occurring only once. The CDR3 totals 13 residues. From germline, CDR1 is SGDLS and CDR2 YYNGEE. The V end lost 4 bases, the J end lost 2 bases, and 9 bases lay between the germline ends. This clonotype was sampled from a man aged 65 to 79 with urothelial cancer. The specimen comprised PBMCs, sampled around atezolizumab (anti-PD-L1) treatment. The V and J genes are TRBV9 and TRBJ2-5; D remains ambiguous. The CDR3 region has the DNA TGTGCCAGCAGCCTAACACAGCAAGAGACCCAGTACTTC. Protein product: CASSLTQQETQYF.